One and the same sample provided the 16 T cell receptor beta chains below, sequenced in a study of breast tumors, draining lymph nodes, adjacent tissues (dated by TCRdb to the mid-2010s). The method was multiplex PCR. The sequencing machine was an Illumina HiSeq 2000. Clones were called with MiXCR by TCRdb after fastp trimmed the public reads at Q25, and only in-frame beta chains were retained. Each entry is one CDR3 protein sequence, shown with its most common DNA and genes. This sample has 9,500 to 14,000 distinct CDR3 sequences in its table, and approximately 50% of those were observed once. Less than 45% of the sample is taken by the ten largest. The source material was breast tumor tissue. The source of these receptors is a female donor with breast cancer. Some clones in this sample may be carry-over from other donors' samples.

The rearrangement joins TRBV3-1 to TRBJ1-4; tentative D call: TRBD1 (6 bases). CDR1 and CDR2 (germline): LGHDT, YNNKEL (reference sequence). The CDR3 has 15 amino acids. V lost 3 bases to trimming and J lost 8 bases, with 16 bases between them. The CDR3 bases are TGTGCCAGCAGCCAGATGGGGGGGCCGAGAGAAAAACTGTTTTTT. Translation: CASSQMGGPREKLFF.

This clonotype was found a few times. This chain links TRBV12-3 or TRBV12-4 with TRBJ2-6; perhaps D is TRBD1 or TRBD2 (5 bases each). Between the trimmed V and J ends, which lost 4 bases and 0 bases, there was a span of 13 bases. CDR3 size: 17 residues. DNA of the CDR3: TGTGCCAGCAGTTCCCGGGACGGGTACTCTGGGGCCAACGTCCTGACTTTC. It translates to CASSSRDGYSGANVLTF.

The chain recombines TRBV30 with TRBJ2-7; D gene ambiguous. The germline CDR1 and CDR2 sequences are GTSNPN and SVGIG (reference sequence). The CDR3 runs 10 residues. Trimming took off 5 bases at V and 3 bases at J, with 5 bases between the two ends. The CDR3 sequence: CAWSHYEQYV. The CDR3, as DNA: TGTGCCTGGTCTCACTACGAGCAGTACGTC.

This clonotype is medium-sized (0.01 to 0.1%) in the sample. The chain uses TRBV19 and TRBJ1-5, with 8 bases that match TRBD1. The V gene end was trimmed by 6 bases and the J gene end by 4 bases; junction bases not matched to a gene: 8. Germline lookup yields CDR1 LNHDA and CDR2 SQIVND (reference sequence). This CDR3 contains 15 residues. The CDR3 sequence is CASSRTGRENQPQHF. The CDR3 nucleotides are TGTGCCAGTAGCCGGACAGGGAGAGAAAATCAGCCCCAGCATTTT.

The chain is built from TRBV2 and TRBJ1-6, with TRBD1 matching 9 bases. The CDR3 length is 15 residues. The junction had 1 base not matched to a gene; V was cut back by 6 bases and J by 1 base. Looked up from germline, CDR1 is SNHLY and CDR2 is FYNNEI. The CDR3 DNA reads as TGTGCCAGCAGGGACAGGGGTTCCTATAATTCACCCCTCCACTTT. It specifies CASRDRGSYNSPLHF.

This sequence joins TRBV20-1 and TRBJ1-2; D is unresolved. The CDR3 is 15 amino acids. Per the germline V gene, CDR1 is DFQATT and CDR2 is SNEGSKA (reference sequence). The V end lost 0 bases, the J end lost 0 bases, and 11 bases lay between the germline ends. Written as DNA, the CDR3 is TGCAGTGCTAGAGATGTGACGGGAACTAACTATGGCTACACCTTC. Residues: CSARDVTGTNYGYTF.

Notes on this clonotype: Compared with germline, one end of the junction differs, possibly owing to a read error. The chain has TRBV20-1 and TRBJ2-7; perhaps TRBD1 as D (6 bases). In germline, CDR1 is DFQATT, CDR2 SNEGSKA (reference sequence). The CDR3 runs to 13 residues. This chain's CDR3 is CSASAGQTYAQYF. The CDR3 DNA is TGCAGTGCTAGTGCTGGACAGACCTACGCGCAGTACTTC.

The chain is built from TRBV7-3 and TRBJ2-1, with a tentative D call TRBD1 (5 bases). The ends were cut back, 3 bases at V and 7 bases at J, with 13 bases in the middle. Looked up from germline, CDR1 is SGHTA and CDR2 is FQGTGA. The CDR3 covers 14 residues. The CDR3 DNA follows: TGTGCCAGCAGCTTTCTCCAGGGAAAAAATGAGCAGTTCTTC. This gives the protein CASSFLQGKNEQFF.

The chain has TRBV20-1 and TRBJ1-2; D is unresolved. This CDR3 spans 13 amino acids. V lost 1 base and J lost 2, with 8 bases in between. Germline CDR1 and CDR2: DFQATT and SNEGSKA (reference sequence). CDR3 in amino acids: CSARAGKNYGYTF. The CDR3 nucleotides are TGCAGTGCTAGAGCCGGGAAGAACTATGGCTACACCTTC.

This clonotype was observed many times. The chain employs TRBV20-1 and TRBJ1-1; 7 positions agree with TRBD1. This CDR3 region has 15 residues. The germline gives CDR1 DFQATT, CDR2 SNEGSKA (reference sequence). The junction had 12 bases not matched to a gene; V was cut back by 6 bases and J by 2 bases. CDR3 in DNA: TGCAGTGCCTACCGACAGGGTACGGTTAACACTGAAGCTTTCTTT. Amino acid sequence: CSAYRQGTVNTEAFF.

In DNA form, the CDR3 reads TGTGCCAGCAGTGACGGCTCACCCCTCCACTTT. Translation: CASSDGSPLHF. The chain recombines TRBV2 with TRBJ1-6, with no clear D. CDR1 is SNHLY and CDR2 is FYNNEI in the germline V gene. V shed 3 bases and J shed 10 bases, with 4 bases lying between them. The CDR3 runs to 11 residues.

The gene calls are TRBV14 and TRBJ2-5, with 13 bases fitting TRBD2. CDR3 length: 17 amino acids. CDR1 and CDR2 (germline): SGHDN, FVKESK. J was trimmed by 7 bases and V by 3 bases; bases with no gene match: 11. The CDR3 DNA reads TGTGCCAGCAGCCACCTCGGACTAGCGGGAGACGGGGCGACCCAGTACTTC. It specifies CASSHLGLAGDGATQYF.

This sequence joins TRBV11-2 and TRBJ1-6, with D possibly matching TRBD1 (5 bases). This CDR3 has 14 amino acids. In germline, CDR1 is SGHAT, CDR2 FQNNGV. The ends were cut back, 4 bases at V and 9 bases at J, with 13 bases in the middle. The CDR3 coding sequence is TGTGCCAGCAGCTCCGCCGGGGCAGGTTCACCCCTCCACTTT. Protein product: CASSSAGAGSPLHF.

This clonotype came up once. The chain uses TRBV9 and TRBJ2-1, with 7 bases lining up with TRBD2. The trim removed 7 bases at V and 1 base at J, leaving 2 bases unmatched. The CDR3 covers 13 residues. Germline values: CDR1 SGDLS, CDR2 YYNGEE. DNA of the CDR3: TGTGCCAGCGGGGGACTATCCTACAATGAGCAGTTCTTC. This codes for CASGGLSYNEQFF.

This chain joins TRBV12-3 or TRBV12-4 and TRBJ2-1; possibly TRBD1 for D (5 bases). V was shortened by 10 bases and J by 7 bases, with 14 bases between the two germline ends. This CDR3 is 12 amino acids long. CDR3 coding DNA: TGTGCCAACGACCTTAGGGGAAATGAGCAGTTCTTC. Translating gives CANDLRGNEQFF.

The V call is TRBV5-1, the J call TRBJ2-3; 8 bases fit TRBD2. The CDR3 sequence is 18 residues long. The V gene end was trimmed by 0 bases and the J gene end by 2 bases; junction bases not matched to a gene: 11. Germline V CDR1 and CDR2: SGHRS, YFSETQ. This CDR3 is CASSLDGGDRSYTDTQYF. The CDR3, as DNA: TGCGCCAGCAGCTTGGACGGGGGGGATCGTTCATACACAGATACGCAGTATTTT.